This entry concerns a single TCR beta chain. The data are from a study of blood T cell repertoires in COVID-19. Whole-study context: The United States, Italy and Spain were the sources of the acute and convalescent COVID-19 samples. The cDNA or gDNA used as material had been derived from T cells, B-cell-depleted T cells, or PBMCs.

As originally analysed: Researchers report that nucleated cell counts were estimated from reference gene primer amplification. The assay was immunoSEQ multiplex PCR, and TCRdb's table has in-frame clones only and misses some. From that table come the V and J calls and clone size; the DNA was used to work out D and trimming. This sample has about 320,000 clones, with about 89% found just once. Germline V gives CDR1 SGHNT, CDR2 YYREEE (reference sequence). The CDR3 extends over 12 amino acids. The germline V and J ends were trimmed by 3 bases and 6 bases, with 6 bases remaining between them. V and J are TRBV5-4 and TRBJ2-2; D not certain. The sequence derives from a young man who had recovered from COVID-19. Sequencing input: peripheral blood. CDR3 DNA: TGTGCCAGCAGCTCCGGAGCCGGGGAGCTGTTTTTT. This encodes CASSSGAGELFF.